The table lists the clone carrying this T cell receptor beta chain with a few counts. Its antigen is still unknown. This entry is derived from a study of T cells after yellow fever vaccination. Study-level findings and limits: Weaker overall was a secondary response that nonetheless peaked faster, on day 5 versus 15. Some clonotypes were seen in both the CD4 and the CD8 compartments. These made up a small share and likely arose from convergent recombination.

The CDR3 is 14 residues long. V gave up 3 bases and J gave up 4 bases, with 12 bases separating them. Looked up from germline, CDR1 is KGHSH and CDR2 is LQKENI. Template-switching 5'RACE yielded the TCR cDNA; a universal primer site and UMIs were added in the process. In TCRdb, the 5' RACE reads were re-called with MiXCR into one record per CDR3 protein. The sample carries 250,000 to 400,000 distinct CDR3 sequences, over 4% recorded once. This sequence was found in a man between 18 and 35 years old who received the YFV17D yellow fever vaccine. The source material was PBMCs, sampled 5 days after the yellow fever booster vaccination. The chain is built from TRBV18 and TRBJ1-1, with no clear D. Here the CDR3 DNA reads TGTGCCAGCTCACCTCTCGACCCTAGCACTGAAGCTTTCTTT. This sequence encodes CASSPLDPSTEAFF.